One sample yielded the 19 T cell receptor beta chains listed below, sequenced in a study of CD8+ T cells in alopecia areata. Cutaneous lymph node cells were pooled, and they were sorted using CD4, CD8alpha, NKG2D, NKG2ACE and other markers. Extracted from the samples, RNA was reverse transcribed into cDNA to serve as the sequencing template. Data came from immunoSEQ multiplex PCR; TCRdb stores just in-frame clones and leaves some out. This record lists 200,000 to 300,000 clones, none seen once only, and the top ten clones contain more than 0.95%. The sample comprised CD4+ T cells sorted from a lymph node. These receptors originate from a C3H/HeJ mouse with alopecia areata. This mouse strain has H2-k as its MHC haplotype.

Concerning this clone: Here the gene names and germline are mouse. The read ends 4 residues before the CDR3 terminus; that terminus is restored from the germline J gene. The chain combines TRBV19 with TRBJ2-7; 8 bases line up with TRBD2. Germline CDR1 and CDR2: FNHDT and SITEND (reference sequence). The V and J ends lost 2 bases and 0 bases, in that order; junction bases with no gene match: 4. The CDR3 covers 15 residues. The DNA read from the CDR3 is TGTGCCAGCAGTATTGGGGGGGAGAGCTCCTAT. This translates into CASSIGGESSY. The full CDR3 protein reads CASSIGGESSYEQYF. Looking up the rest from reference TRBV19 and TRBJ2-7 gives the full variable domain: GGIITQTPKFLIGQEGQKLTLKCQQNFNHDTMYWYRQDSGKGLRLIYYSITENDLQKGDLSEGYDASREKKSSFSLTVTSAQKNEMAVFLCASSIGGESSYEQYFGPGTRLTVL.

Worth noting for this clone: Here the gene names and germline are mouse. With the read ending 4 residues before the CDR3 end, the germline J gene is used to fill in that end. This chain uses TRBV19 with TRBJ2-5, with a tentative D call TRBD1 (5 bases). The germline gives CDR1 FNHDT, CDR2 SITEND (reference sequence). CDR3 size: 14 residues. CDR3 bases read: TGTGCCAGCAGTAGAAGGGGAGGGGAAGAC. Encoded protein: CASSRRGGED. In full, the CDR3 is CASSRRGGEDTQYF.

On this clone: Germline and genes: mouse. The sample has other DNA sequences that encode this CDR3 too. The CDR3 bases that were read are TGCACCTGCAGTGCAGGACAGGGAGGCTCC. Residues: CTCSAGQGGS. The entire CDR3 reads CTCSAGQGGSDYTF. The rearrangement uses TRBV1 and TRBJ1-2, with 7 nucleotides matching TRBD1. The read ends 4 residues early relative to the CDR3; the germline J gene fills the gap. Per the germline V gene, CDR1 is NSQYPW and CDR2 is LRSPGD (reference sequence). V lost 1 base, J lost 4 bases, and 3 bases stayed unmatched. The CDR3 loop spans 14 amino acids.

This clone has only a few counts. Gene names denote mouse genes. The CDR3 end lies 4 residues beyond the end of the read and is filled in from the germline J gene. J is TRBJ2-3 and V is TRBV13-1; 10 bases are shared with TRBD2. Germline CDR1 and CDR2: NSHNY and SYGAGN. CDR3 length: 17 amino acids. The V gene end was trimmed by 0 bases and the J gene end by 1 base; junction bases not matched to a gene: 5. The CDR3 region is CASSDALGGLGAETLYF. CDR3 DNA, as far as it was read: TGTGCCAGCAGTGATGCTCTGGGGGGGCTTGGTGCAGAA.

In the case of this clone: Mouse gene names and germline throughout. The CDR3 end lies 4 residues beyond the end of the read and is filled in from the germline J gene. The same CDR3 can be traced to other DNA sequences in this sample. This chain uses TRBV13-1 with TRBJ2-3; tentatively, D is TRBD1 (6 bases). V was clipped by 5 bases and J by 0 bases, with 10 bases between them. This CDR3 contains 14 residues. The germline CDR1 and CDR2 sequences are NSHNY and SYGAGN. This CDR3 reads CASRGQTSAETLYF. The part of the CDR3 DNA that was read is TGTGCCAGCAGGGGACAAACTAGTGCAGAA.

About this clone itself: Each gene name is a mouse one. The sequence runs out 4 residues before the end of the CDR3; the remainder is reconstructed from the germline J gene. The V and J genes are TRBV19 and TRBJ1-2, with 8 bases aligning to TRBD1. Trimming removed 6 bases from V and 3 bases from J; junction bases left unmatched: 4. The CDR3 totals 13 residues. Germline V gene sequence: CDR1 FNHDT, CDR2 SITEND (reference sequence). CDR3 DNA, as far as it was read: TGTGCCAGCATCCGCAGGGGGCACTCC. Its translation is CASIRRGHS. The whole CDR3 sequence reads CASIRRGHSDYTF.

This clone was counted only a few times. Gene names and germline refer to mouse. The CDR3 loop reads CASSMGLGGQNTLYF. Partial CDR3 DNA: TGTGCCAGCAGTATGGGACTGGGGGGTCAAAAC. This chain links TRBV19 with TRBJ2-4; 11 nucleotides match TRBD2. From the germline J gene comes the end of the CDR3, since the read stops 4 residues before it. The V gene's germline CDR1 is FNHDT and CDR2 SITEND (reference sequence). V gave up 2 bases and J gave up 1 base; unmatched junction bases: 0. CDR3 length equals 15 residues.

This clone appeared a few times. The genes and germline here are from mouse. The DNA read from the CDR3 is TGTGCCAGCGGTGAGGGGGCTCAAAAC. Its translation: CASGEGAQN. The entire CDR3 protein is CASGEGAQNTLYF. The chain has TRBV13-2 and TRBJ2-4; D may be TRBD1 or TRBD2 (6 bases each). The CDR3 is cut off 4 residues early in the read; its end comes from the germline J gene. Trimming left V 2 bases short and J 2 bases short, with 6 bases between. From germline, CDR1 is NNHNN and CDR2 SYGAGS (reference sequence). The CDR3 consists of 13 residues.

Turning to this clone: Gene names are the mouse ones. The read is 4 residues too short to cover the CDR3 end, so that end is filled in from the germline J gene. V gene TRBV17 combines with J gene TRBJ2-5; possible D gene TRBD2, 5 bases. Deletions cut 2 bases from V and 3 bases from J, with 6 bases between. The CDR3 has 13 amino acids. Germline assignment: CDR1 MNHDT and CDR2 YYDKIL. CDR3 in amino acids: CASSRRTQDTQYF. The covered CDR3 bases are TGTGCTAGCAGTAGAAGGACTCAAGAC.

As concerns this clone: Gene names refer to mouse genes. The sequence runs out 4 residues before the end of the CDR3; the remainder is reconstructed from the germline J gene. The chain joins TRBV1 to TRBJ2-4; 8 nucleotides match TRBD1. J lost 1 base, V lost 3 bases, and 3 bases had no gene match. Germline V gives CDR1 NSQYPW, CDR2 LRSPGD (reference sequence). The CDR3 runs to 15 residues. The covered CDR3 bases are TGCACCTGCAGTGCTCCAGGGGGCGGTCAAAAC. Its translation: CTCSAPGGGQN. The CDR3, in full, reads CTCSAPGGGQNTLYF.

This clone occurred a few times. The gene symbols are mouse symbols. The same CDR3 can be traced to other DNA sequences in this sample. The CDR3 here is CASSRTGSSAETLYF. The sequenced part of the CDR3 DNA is TGTGCCAGCAGCCGGACAGGGTCTAGTGCAGAA. The V gene is TRBV5, the J gene TRBJ2-3; 8 nucleotides align to TRBD1. The read terminates 4 residues before the CDR3 end, so the remaining end is supplied by the germline J gene. The CDR3 extends over 15 amino acids. Germline V gene sequence: CDR1 LGHNA, CDR2 YNLKQL (reference sequence). The trim removed 4 bases at V and 0 bases at J, leaving 3 bases unmatched.

This clone came up a few times. The genes are named according to mouse. Read sequence stops 4 residues before the CDR3 end, and the germline J gene provides the missing end. The V call is TRBV31, the J call TRBJ1-1; a weak D match, TRBD1 (6 bases). V was clipped by 0 bases and J by 4 bases, with 9 bases between them. The CDR3 totals 13 residues. The germline V gene encodes CDR1 GKSSPN and CDR2 SITVG. The CDR3 bases that were read are TGTGCCTGGAGTCTAAGGGGGGGCACA. Its protein product is CAWSLRGGT. The entire CDR3 protein reads CAWSLRGGTEVFF.

This clone was recorded at least ten times. Mouse gene names apply. The read terminates 4 residues before the CDR3 end, so the remaining end is supplied by the germline J gene. The chain couples TRBV17 to TRBJ2-2; 10 bases fit TRBD2. The CDR3 loop spans 16 amino acids. CDR1 MNHDT and CDR2 YYDKIL come from the germline V gene. J was trimmed by 6 bases and V by 1 base; bases with no gene match: 5. CDR3 protein: CASSRALGGRPGQLYF. CDR3 bases read: TGTGCTAGCAGTAGAGCTCTGGGGGGGCGCCCCGGG.

Concerning this clone itself: The gene names here belong to mouse. The observed sequence ends 4 residues before the CDR3 terminus, with the missing tail filled in from the germline J gene. V and J are TRBV13-1 and TRBJ1-1, with 8 bases fitting TRBD1. The junction had 4 bases not matched to a gene; V was cut back by 3 bases and J by 3 bases. The CDR3 has 14 amino acids. CDR1 is NSHNY, CDR2 SYGAGN, per germline. CDR3 DNA (partial): TGTGCCAGCAGTGTGACAGGGGAGGACACA. Translating it yields CASSVTGEDT. The CDR3 reads in full as CASSVTGEDTEVFF.

Comments on this clone: Germline and genes here are mouse. The sequenced fragment ends 4 residues before the CDR3 boundary, so the rest is inferred from the germline J gene. This chain connects TRBV12-1 to TRBJ1-2; 7 positions match TRBD1. V was clipped by 0 bases and J by 0 bases; unmatched bases: 3. This CDR3 comprises 15 residues. Germline V gene data show CDR1 as SGHSN and CDR2 as HYEKVE. The CDR3 here is CASSLVGGPNSDYTF. Incomplete CDR3 DNA: TGTGCCAGCTCTCTCGTAGGGGGCCCAAACTCC.

In the case of this clone: Gene labels here are mouse ones. The read comes to an end 4 residues before the CDR3 does, leaving the germline J gene to fill in the end. The same CDR3 can be traced to other DNA sequences in this sample. The chain has TRBV19 and TRBJ2-3; 10 nucleotides line up with TRBD1. With V trimmed by 3 bases and J by 3 bases, 1 base remained unmatched. In germline, CDR1 is FNHDT, CDR2 SITEND (reference sequence). The CDR3 is 14 residues long. The CDR3 protein is CASSTGQGAETLYF. The sequenced CDR3 bases are TGTGCCAGCAGTACGGGACAGGGGGCAGAA.

Turning to this clone: Gene names are the mouse ones. The CDR3 goes on 4 residues after the read ends, and that part is filled in from the germline J gene. The same CDR3 is also encoded by other DNA sequences in this sample. The V gene is TRBV5, the J gene TRBJ1-1; perhaps TRBD1 as D (5 bases). Germline V CDR1 and CDR2: LGHNA, YNLKQL (reference sequence). The CDR3 consists of 12 residues. CDR3 DNA, as far as it was read: TGTGCCAGCAGCCAAGGGGGCGGA. Its translation: CASSQGGG. The whole CDR3 sequence is CASSQGGGEVFF.

This clone turned up a few times. The gene names here belong to mouse. The missing CDR3 end, 4 residues past where the read stops, is filled in from the germline J gene. V gene TRBV19 combines with J gene TRBJ2-2; 8 nucleotides line up with TRBD1. Germline V gene lookup returns CDR1 FNHDT and CDR2 SITEND (reference sequence). This CDR3 spans 15 amino acids. Losses at the gene ends were 4 bases for V and 2 bases for J; bases not matched to a gene: 4. The CDR3: CASSRQGHNTGQLYF. The CDR3 DNA, read in part, is TGTGCCAGCAGTCGACAGGGGCATAACACCGGG.

Of note for this clone: The gene symbols are mouse symbols. The CDR3 end is not reached by the read, which stops 4 residues before it; the germline J gene fills it in. This rearrangement joins TRBV19 to TRBJ1-1; TRBD1 matches 7 bases. The CDR3 totals 15 residues. V lost 0 bases, J lost 0 bases, and 2 bases stayed unmatched. CDR1 is FNHDT and CDR2 is SITEND in the germline V gene (reference sequence). The part of the CDR3 DNA that was read is TGTGCCAGCAGTATAGTTAGGGGGCCAAACACA. Its protein is CASSIVRGPNT. The CDR3 as a whole reads CASSIVRGPNTEVFF.